The 30 T cell receptor beta chains below all came from one sample that was sequenced in a study of cytomegalovirus exposure and HLA in healthy donors. PCR employed 60 Vbeta and 13 Jbeta primers. The assay was immunoSEQ multiplex PCR, and TCRdb's table has in-frame clones only and misses some. The sample holds 180,000 or so clones, 60% to 85% seen once. The sample was PBMCs. The receptors were gathered from a man between 18 and 29 years old in good health and CMV-seronegative.

This chain uses TRBV4-1 with TRBJ1-2; D may be TRBD1 (6 bases). CDR3 length: 15 residues. Germline CDR1 and CDR2: MGHRA and YSYEKL. Trimming stripped 1 base from V and 4 bases from J, with 13 bases between. CDR3 in amino acids: CASSQGDTGSYGYTF. For the CDR3, the DNA is TGCGCCAGCAGCCAAGGGGACACGGGATCCTATGGCTACACCTTC.

This clone showed up just a few times. The V call is TRBV21-1, the J call TRBJ1-5; the D call of TRBD1 is as the table states it, not checked on the DNA. TRBV21-1 is classified as a pseudogene. The CDR3 totals 17 residues. CDR3 nucleotide sequence: TGTGCCAGCATTCAAGACAGGGGACGAGGAGGCAATCAGCCCCAGCATTTT. Encoded protein: CASIQDRGRGGNQPQHF.

This clone was found a few times. The rearrangement links TRBV7-9 to TRBJ2-3; D perhaps matches TRBD2 (7 bases). The germline gives CDR1 SEHNR, CDR2 FQNEAQ (reference sequence). The CDR3 is 16 residues long. V lost 2 bases and J 3 bases, leaving 15 bases between the germline ends. CDR3 in amino acids: CASSLWAGASTDTQYF. For the CDR3, the DNA is TGTGCCAGCAGCTTATGGGCGGGGGCCTCTACAGATACGCAGTATTTT.

This clone turned up a few times. The chain uses TRBV6-5 and TRBJ2-3, with 7 bases fitting TRBD1. V gave up 4 bases and J gave up 1 base; unmatched junction bases: 8. The CDR3 contains 16 residues. Germline V lookup: CDR1 MNHEY, CDR2 SVGAGI. The CDR3, as DNA: TGTGCCAGCAGTTTATCCGGGACAGACGGCACAGATACGCAGTATTTT. Its protein product is CASSLSGTDGTDTQYF.

This chain links TRBV11-2 with TRBJ2-1; TRBD2 aligns across 7 bases. The germline CDR1 and CDR2 sequences are SGHAT and FQNNGV. The CDR3 has 14 residues. With 1 base clipped from V and 4 bases from J, the junction kept 1 base outside the gene matches. DNA for the CDR3: TGTGCCAGCAGCTTAGCGGGGGGATACAATGAGCAGTTCTTC. Translation: CASSLAGGYNEQFF.

For the CDR3, the DNA is TGTGCCAGCAGCCCCAGACTAGCGGGTACCAATGAGCAGTTCTTC. It encodes CASSPRLAGTNEQFF. The chain employs TRBV9 and TRBJ2-1; 10 bases line up with TRBD2. V lost 4 bases and J lost 6; bases outside the gene matches: 7. From germline, CDR1 is SGDLS and CDR2 YYNGEE. This CDR3 spans 15 amino acids.

CDR3 loop: CAWSQGQGATNEKLFF. Written as DNA, the CDR3 is TGTGCCTGGAGTCAGGGACAGGGGGCTACTAATGAAAAACTGTTTTTT. The J gene is TRBJ1-4, the V gene TRBV30, with 12 bases identical to TRBD1. The V and J ends lost 2 bases and 2 bases, in that order; junction bases with no gene match: 3. The germline CDR1 and CDR2 sequences are GTSNPN and SVGIG (reference sequence). The CDR3 runs to 16 residues.

This sequence joins TRBV7-9 and TRBJ2-7; a weak D match, TRBD2 (5 bases). The CDR3 consists of 13 residues. Germline V gives CDR1 SEHNR, CDR2 FQNEAQ (reference sequence). Trimming pared 2 bases from V and 6 bases from J, leaving 11 bases between. The chain's CDR3 is CASSLKGDGEQYF. The CDR3 DNA is TGTGCCAGCAGCTTAAAGGGAGACGGCGAGCAGTACTTC.

The V gene is TRBV5-4, the J gene TRBJ1-6; D may be TRBD1 (6 bases). The CDR3 runs 15 residues. V shed 4 bases and J shed 7 bases, with 15 bases lying between them. The germline V gene encodes CDR1 SGHNT and CDR2 YYREEE (reference sequence). The CDR3 sequence is CASSRGQPGNSPLHF. The CDR3 nucleotides are TGTGCCAGCAGCCGCGGACAGCCTGGGAATTCACCCCTCCACTTT.

Concerning this clone itself: This same CDR3 is encoded by further DNA sequences in the sample. The CDR3 sequence: CASSIRGAGELFF. CDR3 bases: TGTGCCAGTAGTATCCGGGGGGCTGGGGAGCTGTTTTTT. This chain uses TRBV19 with TRBJ2-2, with D perhaps TRBD2 (7 bases). Between the trimmed V and J ends, which lost 3 bases and 8 bases, there was a span of 10 bases. The CDR3 is 13 amino acids. Germline values: CDR1 LNHDA, CDR2 SQIVND (reference sequence).

J is TRBJ2-7 and V is TRBV28; the D gene is possibly TRBD1 (5 bases). Germline CDR1 is MDHEN and CDR2 is SYDVKM. Trimming stripped 11 bases from V and 5 bases from J, with 28 bases between. The CDR3 runs 16 residues. The chain's CDR3 is CAVAGAQGAIAHEQYF. The CDR3 DNA reads as TGTGCCGTCGCCGGAGCACAAGGGGCGATCGCCCACGAGCAGTACTTC.

The chain joins TRBV7-2 to TRBJ1-3; 9 bases are a match to TRBD1. The V segment lost 5 bases and the J segment 2 bases; nucleotides outside the gene matches: 7. The CDR3 runs 16 residues. CDR1 is SGHTA and CDR2 is FQGNSA in the germline V gene. This CDR3 reads CASSTHRGQTGNTIYF. The CDR3 bases are TGTGCCAGCAGCACGCACAGGGGGCAGACTGGAAACACCATATATTTT.

V is TRBV5-8 and J is TRBJ2-5, with TRBD2 identical over 10 bases. Germline V lookup: CDR1 SGHTS, CDR2 YDEGEE. V shed 1 base and J 3 bases; nucleotides not matched to a gene: 0. The CDR3 covers 14 residues. The CDR3 protein is CASSLTSGKETQYF. CDR3 nucleotide sequence: TGTGCCAGCAGCTTGACTAGCGGGAAAGAGACCCAGTACTTC.

Of note for this clone: Additional DNA sequences in this sample encode the identical CDR3. The rearrangement links TRBV18 to TRBJ2-7; TRBD1 is a possible D gene (6 bases). Per germline, CDR1 KGHSH and CDR2 LQKENI. The V and J ends lost 4 bases and 3 bases respectively, with 13 bases between them. The CDR3 covers 14 residues. CDR3: CASSRGQGSYEQYF. CDR3 DNA: TGTGCCAGCTCACGGGGGCAGGGGAGCTACGAGCAGTACTTC.

This rearrangement joins TRBV7-2 to TRBJ2-5; 11 bases fit TRBD1. The V segment lost 1 base and the J segment 5 bases; nucleotides outside the gene matches: 9. CDR1 and CDR2 (germline): SGHTA, FQGNSA. There are 17 residues in the CDR3. CDR3 nucleotides: TGTGCCAGCAGCTTAGGTTTCGGACAGGGGGCCGGGGAGACCCAGTACTTC. Translation gives CASSLGFGQGAGETQYF.

V usage is TRBV6-1 and J usage is TRBJ1-5, with 7 bases aligning to TRBD1. The V and J ends lost 4 bases and 8 bases, in that order; junction bases with no gene match: 5. The CDR3 runs 13 residues. Germline V gives CDR1 MNHNS, CDR2 SASEGT. The CDR3 loop reads CASSGQGREPQHF. The CDR3 DNA reads TGTGCCAGCAGTGGACAGGGAAGGGAGCCCCAGCATTTT.

This clone has a handful of counts. In nucleotides, the CDR3 is TGTGCCTGGAGTGAGGCGGGATCGGCAGATACGCAGTATTTT. Translation: CAWSEAGSADTQYF. The chain combines TRBV30 with TRBJ2-3; the D gene is possibly TRBD2 (6 bases). This CDR3 contains 14 residues. The germline V and J ends were trimmed by 1 base and 4 bases, with 12 bases remaining between them. Germline CDR1 and CDR2: GTSNPN and SVGIG (reference sequence).

The chain combines TRBV25-1 with TRBJ2-1, with 7 bases identical to TRBD2. V trimming: 3 bases; J trimming: 5 bases; junction bases outside the gene matches: 10. Germline V gene data show CDR1 as MGHDK and CDR2 as SYGVNS. This CDR3 is built from 16 residues. CDR3 in DNA: TGTGCCAGCAGTGAGGGGAGGCGGGAGTCAAACAATGAGCAGTTCTTC. Translated: CASSEGRRESNNEQFF.

The rearrangement joins TRBV5-5 to TRBJ2-2; 8 nucleotides align to TRBD1. J was trimmed by 7 bases and V by 1 base; bases with no gene match: 6. Germline assignment: CDR1 SGHKS and CDR2 YYEKEE (reference sequence). The CDR3 totals 15 residues. The DNA for the CDR3 is TGTGCCAGCAGCTTGACCAGGGGGCGCGACGGGGAGCTGTTTTTT. This translates into CASSLTRGRDGELFF.

This clone was counted a few times. This chain uses TRBV10-3 with TRBJ2-7; TRBD2 matches at 7 bases. This CDR3 comprises 14 residues. J lost 0 bases, V lost 11 bases, and 10 bases had no gene match. Germline V gene sequence: CDR1 ENHRY, CDR2 SYGVKD. CDR3 in DNA: TGTGCCCTCTCGGACGGGAGGAGCTCCTACGAGCAGTACTTC. Protein product: CALSDGRSSYEQYF.

The V and J genes are TRBV29-1 and TRBJ1-1; 7 bases are a match to TRBD1. Germline CDR1 reads SQVTM; CDR2 reads ANQGSEA. The length of the CDR3 is 14 residues. The junction had 11 bases not matched to a gene; V was cut back by 4 bases and J by 6 bases. The CDR3 loop reads CSVGFRGKVPEAFF. The CDR3 DNA is TGCAGCGTTGGATTCAGGGGGAAAGTCCCTGAAGCTTTCTTT. Variable domain in full (rest from reference TRBV29-1 and TRBJ1-1): SAVISQKPSRDICQRGTSLTIQCQVDSQVTMMFWYRQQPGQSLTLIATANQGSEATYESGFVIDKFPISRPNLTFSTLTVSNMSPEDSSIYLCSVGFRGKVPEAFFGQGTRLTVV.

This clone appeared once. V is TRBV28 and J is TRBJ1-1; no clear D gene. In germline, CDR1 is MDHEN, CDR2 SYDVKM. V gave up 2 bases and J gave up 7 bases, with 11 bases separating them. The CDR3 is made up of 13 amino acids. CDR3 in amino acids: CASSLTPRGEAFF. CDR3 nucleotide sequence: TGTGCCAGCAGTTTAACCCCACGGGGTGAAGCTTTCTTT.

There are a few counts of this clone. The gene calls are TRBV19 and TRBJ1-5; 8 bases fit TRBD1. The CDR3 runs to 12 residues. Per the germline V gene, CDR1 is LNHDA and CDR2 is SQIVND (reference sequence). The V gene end was trimmed by 6 bases and the J gene end by 9 bases; junction bases not matched to a gene: 4. The CDR3 DNA is TGTGCCAGTAGACAGGGGGTTGGGCCCCAGCATTTT. It is translated as CASRQGVGPQHF. Combining the CDR3 with reference TRBV19 and TRBJ1-5 gives the whole variable domain DGGITQSPKYLFRKEGQNVTLSCEQNLNHDAMYWYRQDPGQGLRLIYYSQIVNDFQKGDIAEGYSVSREKKESFPLTVTSAQKNPTAFYLCASRQGVGPQHFGDGTRLSIL.

The chain combines TRBV2 with TRBJ2-1; 10 bases line up with TRBD2. The germline CDR1 and CDR2 sequences are SNHLY and FYNNEI. This CDR3 is 16 amino acids long. Trimming at V came to 6 bases and at J to 8 bases, leaving 13 bases not matched to a gene. CDR3 bases: TGTGCCAGCAGCGAGGAGGGGGGACTAGCGTTGGATGAGCAGTTCTTC. Translating it yields CASSEEGGLALDEQFF.

The V call is TRBV9, the J call TRBJ2-5, with D hard to call. V was shortened by 2 bases and J by 5 bases, with 7 bases between the two germline ends. Germline V lookup: CDR1 SGDLS, CDR2 YYNGEE. The CDR3 consists of 12 residues. The chain's CDR3 is CASSVTEETQYF. CDR3 in DNA: TGTGCCAGCAGCGTGACGGAGGAGACCCAGTACTTC.

The CDR3 spells CASSSRTGASANYGYTF. In DNA, the CDR3 is TGTGCCAGCAGCTCCCGGACAGGGGCTTCAGCTAACTATGGCTACACCTTC. V and J are TRBV11-2 and TRBJ1-2; 9 positions match TRBD1. This CDR3 is built from 17 residues. V shed 4 bases and J 0 bases; nucleotides not matched to a gene: 9. Germline loops: CDR1 SGHAT, CDR2 FQNNGV.

The chain is built from TRBV7-9 and TRBJ2-7; 7 bases map to TRBD2. V trimming: 2 bases; J trimming: 5 bases; junction bases outside the gene matches: 9. This CDR3 has 15 amino acids. CDR1 is SEHNR, CDR2 FQNEAQ, per germline (reference sequence). CDR3 DNA: TGTGCCAGCAGCTTATACGGGGGAGGGCCCGACGAGCAGTACTTC. Its translation: CASSLYGGGPDEQYF.

The CDR3 DNA reads TGTGCCAGTAGTACATCCGGGACAGGATCCTACGAGCAGTACTTC. Protein: CASSTSGTGSYEQYF. The chain is built from TRBV19 and TRBJ2-7; 8 bases line up with TRBD1. The CDR3 is made up of 15 amino acids. The germline V gene has CDR1 LNHDA and CDR2 SQIVND (reference sequence). V gave up 4 bases and J gave up 1 base; unmatched junction bases: 6.

The V gene is TRBV30, the J gene TRBJ1-3; TRBD1 is a possible D gene (6 bases). V was pared by 8 bases and J by 4 bases, with 12 bases between. This CDR3 contains 12 residues. CDR1 GTSNPN and CDR2 SVGIG come from the germline V gene (reference sequence). CDR3 in amino acids: CARRGKGNTIYF. The DNA for the CDR3 is TGTGCCCGCAGGGGAAAAGGAAACACCATATATTTT.

V gene TRBV4-1 combines with J gene TRBJ2-7; 9 bases are a match to TRBD2. V was clipped by 0 bases and J by 4 bases; unmatched bases: 4. The CDR3 extends over 15 amino acids. Germline CDR1 is MGHRA and CDR2 is YSYEKL. CDR3 loop: CASSQEAGGLYEQYF. As DNA, the CDR3 is TGCGCCAGCAGCCAAGAAGCGGGAGGCCTTTACGAGCAGTACTTC.